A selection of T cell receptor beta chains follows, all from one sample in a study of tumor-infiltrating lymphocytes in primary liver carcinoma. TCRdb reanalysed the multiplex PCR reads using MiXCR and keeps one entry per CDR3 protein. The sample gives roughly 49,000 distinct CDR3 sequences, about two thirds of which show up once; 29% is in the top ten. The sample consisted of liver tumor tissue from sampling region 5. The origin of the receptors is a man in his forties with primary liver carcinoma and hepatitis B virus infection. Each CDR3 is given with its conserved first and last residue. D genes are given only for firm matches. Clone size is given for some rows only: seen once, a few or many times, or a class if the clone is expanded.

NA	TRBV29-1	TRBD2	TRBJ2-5	TGCAGCGTTGCTGGGAGGGGCGCTGAGACGCAGTACTTC	CSVAGRGAETQYF
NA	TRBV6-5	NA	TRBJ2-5	TGTGACTGCAGTTACGGGGGGCGGGAGACCCAGTACTTC	CDCSYGGRETQYF
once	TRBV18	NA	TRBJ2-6	TGTGCCAGCTCACCGACACACCAGGCCTACTCTGGGGCCAACGTCCTGATTTTC	CASSPTHQAYSGANVLIF
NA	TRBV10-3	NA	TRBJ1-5	TGCGCCATCCAAGGGGGGGACGAACAGCCCCAGCATTTT	CAIQGGDEQPQHF
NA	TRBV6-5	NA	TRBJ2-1	TGTGTCAACAGCTGGACGGGTAACAATGAGCAGTTCTTC	CVNSWTGNNEQFF
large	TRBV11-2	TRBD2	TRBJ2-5	TGTGCCAGCGGGGGGGGGGACCAAGAGACCCAGTACTTC	CASGGGDQETQYF
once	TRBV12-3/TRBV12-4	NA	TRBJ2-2	TGTGCCAGCACTGTTGAAGTAGGCACCGGGGAGCTGTTTTTT	CASTVEVGTGELFF
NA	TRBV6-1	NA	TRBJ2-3	TGTGCCACCAAGAAGACACCTCTCACAGATACGCAGTATTTT	CATKKTPLTDTQYF
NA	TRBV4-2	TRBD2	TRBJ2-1	TGTGTCAGCAGCCAAGATGACAGGTACACTGGCCTAGCGGGCCGTCAGTTCTTC	CVSSQDDRYTGLAGRQFF
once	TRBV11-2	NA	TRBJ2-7	TGTGCTAGCAGGCTCGGCGGGACTCTACCCTACGAACAGTACTTC	CASRLGGTLPYEQYF
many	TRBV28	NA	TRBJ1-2	TGTGCCAGCAGTGACCTAAACTATGGCTACACCTTC	CASSDLNYGYTF
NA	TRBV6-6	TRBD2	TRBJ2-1	TGTGCCTCCCGAGGGACTAACGAGAACAATGAGCAGTTCTTC	CASRGTNENNEQFF